Shown below are 29 T cell receptor beta chains from a single sample sequenced in a study of blood T cell repertoires in COVID-19. Repertoires were generated with immunoSEQ multiplex PCR, while TCRdb's copy carries only in-frame clones and drops some. The data hold approximately 350,000 clones, with roughly four fifths observed a single time. The sample was PBMCs or T cells enriched from blood (not recorded which). The receptors derive from a woman aged 50 to 60 who had recovered from COVID-19.

This clone was seen only a few times. This chain connects TRBV4-1 to TRBJ1-5; TRBD1 matches 11 bases. This CDR3 is 15 amino acids long. The junction had 2 bases not matched to a gene; V was cut back by 1 base and J by 6 bases. Germline CDR1 is MGHRA and CDR2 is YSYEKL. CDR3 in amino acids: CASSQGTGGPQPQHF. CDR3 DNA sequence: TGCGCCAGCAGCCAAGGGACAGGGGGCCCTCAGCCCCAGCATTTT.

V usage is TRBV6-5 and J usage is TRBJ2-3, with D uncertain. Germline V gene data show CDR1 as MNHEY and CDR2 as SVGAGI. This CDR3 region has 14 residues. V lost 4 bases to trimming and J lost 6 bases, with 14 bases between them. CDR3 DNA: TGTGCCAGCAGTTCACTCCCTCCCGTGGATACGCAGTATTTT. As protein: CASSSLPPVDTQYF.

This clone was counted a few times. This chain's CDR3 is CASSKNRGLFSFF. For the CDR3, the DNA is TGTGCCAGCAGTAAAAACAGGGGGCTCTTTTCTTTCTTT. This sequence joins TRBV12-3 or TRBV12-4 and TRBJ1-1; 9 bases fit TRBD1. After removal of 5 bases from V and 12 bases from J, the junction contained 10 bases not matched to a gene. The CDR3 has 13 amino acids.

CDR3: CASSPGGVFEKLFF. Written as DNA, the CDR3 is TGTGCCAGCAGTCCCGGGGGGGTCTTCGAAAAACTGTTTTTT. V and J are TRBV27 and TRBJ1-4; a possible D gene is TRBD1 (5 bases). The CDR3 is made up of 14 amino acids. CDR1 and CDR2 from the germline V gene are MNHEY and SMNVEV (reference sequence). V gave up 5 bases and J gave up 8 bases, with 15 bases separating them.

The J gene is TRBJ1-6, the V gene TRBV18; TRBD1 is a possible D gene (6 bases). Germline V lookup: CDR1 KGHSH, CDR2 LQKENI. Trimming shortened V by 2 bases and J by 10 bases, and 12 bases separated the two germline ends. CDR3 size: 14 residues. The CDR3 coding sequence is TGTGCCAGCTCACCAGGGAGGGGGGAATCACCCCTCCACTTT. The encoded protein is CASSPGRGESPLHF.

The CDR3 loop reads CASSFGTGGYEQFF. In DNA form, the CDR3 reads TGTGCCAGCAGCTTCGGGACAGGGGGGTATGAGCAGTTCTTC. This chain connects TRBV7-9 to TRBJ2-1; 11 bases map to TRBD1. Per the germline V gene, CDR1 is SEHNR and CDR2 is FQNEAQ (reference sequence). Germline trimming cut 3 bases from V and 8 bases from J; bases unmatched to any gene: 3. CDR3 length: 14 amino acids.

The chain has TRBV6-1 and TRBJ1-5; 9 positions match TRBD1. The CDR3 sequence is 16 residues long. Trimming removed 3 bases from V and 4 bases from J; junction bases left unmatched: 7. Germline V CDR1 and CDR2: MNHNS, SASEGT. CDR3 bases: TGTGCCAGCAGTGAGGACAGGGGTTCGGGGAATCAGCCCCAGCATTTT. Amino acid sequence: CASSEDRGSGNQPQHF.

The chain couples TRBV2 to TRBJ1-1; perhaps TRBD1 as D (6 bases). Per germline, CDR1 SNHLY and CDR2 FYNNEI. The CDR3 has 15 amino acids. With 2 bases removed from V and 4 bases from J, the gap between germline ends came to 14 bases. The CDR3 coding sequence is TGTGCCAGCAGTGAATCCCCAGGGGAACTCACTGAAGCTTTCTTT. Its translation is CASSESPGELTEAFF.

The rearrangement joins TRBV5-1 to TRBJ2-3; tentatively, D is TRBD1 (6 bases). The CDR3 covers 13 residues. V was pared by 7 bases and J by 0 bases, with 9 bases between. Looked up from germline, CDR1 is SGHRS and CDR2 is YFSETQ. The CDR3 nucleotides read TGCGCCAGCGGGGGCGGGAGCACAGATACGCAGTATTTT. This codes for CASGGGSTDTQYF.

This sequence joins TRBV29-1 and TRBJ1-2, with unresolved D. Germline CDR1 reads SQVTM; CDR2 reads ANQGSEA. V was cut by 3 bases and J by 4 bases, with 12 bases left in between. CDR3 length: 13 amino acids. As DNA, the CDR3 is TGCAGCGTTGATAGGCGGGGAACCTATGGCTACACCTTC. It codes for CSVDRRGTYGYTF.

The gene calls are TRBV20-1 and TRBJ2-1; 7 bases agree with TRBD1. From germline, CDR1 is DFQATT and CDR2 SNEGSKA (reference sequence). The CDR3 is made up of 11 amino acids. J was trimmed by 14 bases and V by 0 bases; bases with no gene match: 4. The CDR3 protein is CSARDWQGEFF. The CDR3 nucleotides are TGCAGTGCTAGAGATTGGCAGGGGGAGTTCTTC.

The J gene is TRBJ2-7, the V gene TRBV11-2; TRBD1 is a possible D gene (5 bases). This CDR3 contains 13 residues. Trimming took off 2 bases at V and 5 bases at J, with 10 bases between the two ends. Germline V gene lookup returns CDR1 SGHAT and CDR2 FQNNGV. The CDR3 DNA sequence: TGTGCCAGCAGCTTAAATCCAGGGAACGAGCAGTACTTC. It is translated as CASSLNPGNEQYF.

The gene calls are TRBV5-4 and TRBJ2-5, with 7 bases aligning to TRBD1. The CDR3 is 16 residues long. J was trimmed by 1 base and V by 4 bases; bases with no gene match: 10. CDR1 and CDR2 (germline): SGHNT, YYREEE (reference sequence). In nucleotides, the CDR3 is TGTGCCAGCAGCCCCCTGGCAGGGGGACCCCAAGAGACCCAGTACTTC. As protein: CASSPLAGGPQETQYF.

The chain uses TRBV5-4 and TRBJ2-3, with TRBD2 matching over 8 bases. The germline CDR1 and CDR2 sequences are SGHNT and YYREEE (reference sequence). This CDR3 contains 15 residues. With V trimmed by 3 bases and J by 0 bases, 3 bases remained unmatched. CDR3 in DNA: TGTGCCAGCAGCTCGAGCGGGGGTAGCACAGATACGCAGTATTTT. Translating gives CASSSSGGSTDTQYF.

The genes are TRBV7-6 and TRBJ2-3; D possibly corresponds to TRBD1 (6 bases). CDR1 is SGHVS, CDR2 FNYEAQ, per germline. Trimming shortened V by 5 bases and J by 10 bases, and 19 bases separated the two germline ends. There are 14 residues in the CDR3. CDR3 coding DNA: TGTGCCAGCAGCCGTCCAGGAGAGGGGGTGGCGCAGTATTTT. It codes for CASSRPGEGVAQYF.

The chain recombines TRBV30 with TRBJ1-3; D remains unclear. Germline V CDR1 and CDR2: GTSNPN, SVGIG (reference sequence). The CDR3 contains 14 residues. Trimming removed 0 bases from V and 9 bases from J, with 15 bases in between. The CDR3 DNA is TGTGCCTGGAGTGTCTCGGGTATCGCTATCACCATATATTTT. Translated: CAWSVSGIAITIYF.

The gene calls are TRBV7-2 and TRBJ2-1; possibly TRBD1 for D (6 bases). The V and J ends lost 4 bases and 8 bases respectively, with 21 bases between them. This CDR3 contains 16 residues. Per germline, CDR1 SGHTA and CDR2 FQGNSA. Here the CDR3 reads CASSSLTGRVMDEQFF. In DNA, the CDR3 is TGTGCCAGCAGCTCCCTTACAGGGCGAGTAATGGATGAGCAGTTCTTC.

This clone showed up just once. The CDR3 region has the DNA TGTGCCAGTAGTCCCCCGCTAGCAGCTTACAATGAGCAGTTCTTC. Translating it yields CASSPPLAAYNEQFF. V and J are TRBV19 and TRBJ2-1; D may be TRBD2 (5 bases). CDR3 length equals 15 residues. Germline V gene data show CDR1 as LNHDA and CDR2 as SQIVND (reference sequence). V lost 5 bases and J 4 bases, leaving 15 bases between the germline ends.

This chain uses TRBV4-2 with TRBJ2-1; 12 bases fit TRBD2. Unmatched junction bases numbered 6, after V lost 1 base and J lost 2 bases. CDR3 length equals 18 residues. Germline lookup yields CDR1 LGHNA and CDR2 YNFKEQ. In nucleotides, the CDR3 is TGTGCCAGCAGCCAAGCCCTAGCGGGAGGGCCGCCCTACAATGAGCAGTTCTTC. Translating it yields CASSQALAGGPPYNEQFF.

V and J are TRBV5-1 and TRBJ1-4; D gene unclear. This CDR3 is built from 15 residues. V lost 4 bases to trimming and J lost 0 bases, with 10 bases between them. Looked up from germline, CDR1 is SGHRS and CDR2 is YFSETQ. The DNA for the CDR3 is TGCGCCAGCAGCGAGTTCAGCGCAACTAATGAAAAACTGTTTTTT. This encodes CASSEFSATNEKLFF. Looking up the rest from reference TRBV5-1 and TRBJ1-4 gives the full variable domain: KAGVTQTPRYLIKTRGQQVTLSCSPISGHRSVSWYQQTPGQGLQFLFEYFSETQRNKGNFPGRFSGRQFSNSRSEMNVSTLELGDSALYLCASSEFSATNEKLFFGSGTQLSVL.

The V call is TRBV9, the J call TRBJ2-1; 8 bases match TRBD2. Germline CDR1 and CDR2: SGDLS and YYNGEE. V was pared by 0 bases and J by 7 bases, with 12 bases of the junction left unmatched. The CDR3 has 17 residues. The CDR3 sequence: CASSVDPGGGGRNEQFF. CDR3 nucleotides: TGTGCCAGCAGCGTAGACCCCGGGGGCGGGGGGCGGAATGAGCAGTTCTTC.

This clone was detected once. The rearrangement uses TRBV7-2 and TRBJ1-6; no reliable D call. The V and J ends lost 5 bases and 5 bases respectively, with 10 bases between them. This CDR3 has 14 amino acids. Germline V gene sequence: CDR1 SGHTA, CDR2 FQGNSA. CDR3 region: CASSARRDNSPLHF. In DNA form, the CDR3 reads TGTGCCAGCAGCGCCAGACGGGATAATTCACCCCTCCACTTT.

This clone occurred many times. The rearrangement joins TRBV3-1 (or the pseudogene TRBV3-2) to TRBJ1-3; weak D call: TRBD1 (5 bases). Germline V gene lookup returns CDR1 LGHDT and CDR2 YNNKEL (reference sequence). The CDR3 is 15 amino acids. The V end lost 2 bases, the J end lost 2 bases, and 10 bases lay between the germline ends. CDR3 DNA sequence: TGTGCCAGCAGCCAAACTTTAGGGGCTGGAAACACCATATATTTT. Its protein product is CASSQTLGAGNTIYF.

The chain is built from TRBV19 and TRBJ1-5, with a weak D call TRBD1 (6 bases). V shed 6 bases and J shed 4 bases, with 19 bases lying between them. The CDR3 length is 16 residues. Germline V gene lookup returns CDR1 LNHDA and CDR2 SQIVND (reference sequence). The chain's CDR3 is CASRGRQDGFNQPQHF. CDR3 bases: TGTGCCAGTAGGGGGCGACAGGACGGCTTTAATCAGCCCCAGCATTTT.

The rearrangement uses TRBV4-1 and TRBJ2-3; 8 nucleotides match TRBD1. Unmatched junction bases numbered 18, after V lost 4 bases and J lost 3 bases. The CDR3 runs to 19 residues. Germline V gene data show CDR1 as MGHRA and CDR2 as YSYEKL. CDR3 region: CASSLGSIRGQFRTDTQYF. The CDR3 DNA is TGCGCCAGCAGCCTAGGAAGTATCAGGGGGCAGTTTAGAACAGATACGCAGTATTTT.

Of note for this clone: A much larger clone sits a single nucleotide away, making a read error possible. The chain couples TRBV7-3 to TRBJ2-3, with 10 bases identical to TRBD1. Per the germline V gene, CDR1 is SGHTA and CDR2 is FQGTGA. CDR3 length equals 15 residues. The trim removed 2 bases at V and 2 bases at J, leaving 1 base unmatched. The CDR3 DNA sequence: TGTGCCAGCAGCTTAGGGACAGGGGTCACAGATACGCAGTATTTT. Protein product: CASSLGTGVTDTQYF.

The chain is built from TRBV5-1 and TRBJ1-6, with D possibly being TRBD1 (5 bases). Germline V gene lookup returns CDR1 SGHRS and CDR2 YFSETQ. V lost 2 bases and J 3 bases, leaving 9 bases between the germline ends. The length of the CDR3 is 15 residues. DNA for the CDR3: TGCGCCAGCAGCTTACAGGAGCACTATAATTCACCCCTCCACTTT. Protein product: CASSLQEHYNSPLHF.

V gene TRBV19 combines with J gene TRBJ2-1; possibly TRBD1 for D (5 bases). The germline V and J ends were trimmed by 6 bases and 2 bases, with 8 bases remaining between them. Germline CDR1 LNHDA, CDR2 SQIVND (reference sequence). This CDR3 is built from 13 residues. The CDR3 sequence: CASRKTAYNEQFF. The CDR3 DNA is TGTGCCAGTAGGAAGACAGCCTACAATGAGCAGTTCTTC.

V gene TRBV7-2 combines with J gene TRBJ2-1, with D perhaps matching TRBD2 (5 bases). The CDR3 is 16 amino acids. V lost 0 bases to trimming and J lost 4 bases, with 13 bases between them. In germline, CDR1 is SGHTA, CDR2 FQGNSA. CDR3 amino acids: CASSLARLAGYNEQFF. The CDR3 nucleotides are TGTGCCAGCAGCTTAGCGCGGCTAGCAGGTTACAATGAGCAGTTCTTC.